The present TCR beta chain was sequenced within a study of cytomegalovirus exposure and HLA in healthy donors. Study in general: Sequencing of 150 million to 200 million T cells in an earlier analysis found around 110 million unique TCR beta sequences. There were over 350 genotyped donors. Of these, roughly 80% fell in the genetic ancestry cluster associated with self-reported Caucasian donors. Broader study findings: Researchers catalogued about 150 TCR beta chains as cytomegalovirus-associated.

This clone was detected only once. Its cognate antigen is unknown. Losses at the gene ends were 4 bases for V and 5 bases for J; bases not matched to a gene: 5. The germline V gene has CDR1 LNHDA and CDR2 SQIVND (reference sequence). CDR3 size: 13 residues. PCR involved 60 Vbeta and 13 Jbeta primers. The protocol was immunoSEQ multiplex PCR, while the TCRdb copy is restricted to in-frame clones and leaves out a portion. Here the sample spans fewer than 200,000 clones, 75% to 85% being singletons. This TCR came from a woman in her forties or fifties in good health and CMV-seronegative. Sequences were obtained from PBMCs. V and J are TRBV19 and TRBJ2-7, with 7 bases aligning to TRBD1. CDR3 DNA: TGTGCCAGTAGTAACACAGGGGCCCACGAGCAGTACTTC. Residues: CASSNTGAHEQYF.